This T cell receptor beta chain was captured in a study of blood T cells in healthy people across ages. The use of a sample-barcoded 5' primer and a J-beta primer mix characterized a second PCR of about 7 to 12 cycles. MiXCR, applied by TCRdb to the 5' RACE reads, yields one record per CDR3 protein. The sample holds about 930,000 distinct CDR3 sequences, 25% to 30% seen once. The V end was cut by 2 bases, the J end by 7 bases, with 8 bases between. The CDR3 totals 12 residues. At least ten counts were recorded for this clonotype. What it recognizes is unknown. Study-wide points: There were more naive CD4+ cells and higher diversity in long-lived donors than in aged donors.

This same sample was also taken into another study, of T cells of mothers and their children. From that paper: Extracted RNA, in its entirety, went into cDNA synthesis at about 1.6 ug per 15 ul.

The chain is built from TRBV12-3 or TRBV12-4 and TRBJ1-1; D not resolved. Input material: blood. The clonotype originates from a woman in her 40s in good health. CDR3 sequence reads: CASSLIFVEAFF. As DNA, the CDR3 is TGTGCCAGCAGTTTAATCTTCGTTGAAGCTTTCTTT.